A selection of T cell receptor beta chains follows, all from one sample in a study of cytomegalovirus exposure and HLA in healthy donors. TCRdb keeps only in-frame clones here, not all; method: immunoSEQ multiplex PCR. The sample lists roughly 200,000 clones; around nine tenths were seen once. The sequenced material came from PBMCs. Receptors originate from a man aged 30-40 years in good health and CMV-seropositive. Each CDR3 is given with its conserved first and last residue. A D gene is named only where the DNA matches it firmly. Rows may omit the clone size; those that give it use once, few, many or a size class.

abundance: -
j_gene: TRBJ1-1
d_gene: -
v_gene: TRBV29-1
CDR3nt: TGCAGCGGGACAGAACGGACTGAAGCTTTCTTT
CDR3aa: CSGTERTEAFF

abundance: -
j_gene: TRBJ1-2
d_gene: -
v_gene: TRBV4-1
CDR3nt: TGCGCCAGCAGCCAAGAGGGGGGACGCCAACACTATGGCTACACCTTC
CDR3aa: CASSQEGGRQHYGYTF

abundance: -
j_gene: TRBJ1-2
d_gene: -
v_gene: TRBV11-3
CDR3nt: TGTGCCAGCAGCTTACGTCCCGCGGCGTTACCTATGGCTGGCTACACCTTC
CDR3aa: CASSLRPAALPMAGYTF

abundance: -
j_gene: TRBJ1-5
d_gene: TRBD1
v_gene: TRBV4-3
CDR3nt: TGCGCCAGCAGCCACCGGACAGGGGGGAATCAGCCCCAGCATTTT
CDR3aa: CASSHRTGGNQPQHF

abundance: -
j_gene: TRBJ1-5
d_gene: -
v_gene: TRBV6-1
CDR3nt: TGTGCCAGCAGTCCACTAGGGGGTCAGCCCCAGCATTTT
CDR3aa: CASSPLGGQPQHF

abundance: -
j_gene: TRBJ1-1
d_gene: -
v_gene: TRBV5-1
CDR3nt: TGCGCCAGCAGCTTGGCAGGGATGAACACTGAAGCTTTCTTT
CDR3aa: CASSLAGMNTEAFF

abundance: -
j_gene: TRBJ2-7
d_gene: TRBD1
v_gene: TRBV18
CDR3nt: TGTGCCAGCTCACCTCGGACAGGGCTGAGCTCCTACGAGCAGTACTTC
CDR3aa: CASSPRTGLSSYEQYF

abundance: once
j_gene: TRBJ2-3
d_gene: -
v_gene: TRBV11-2
CDR3nt: TGTGCCAGCAGCTTAGATAGGTCAGATACGCAGTATTTT
CDR3aa: CASSLDRSDTQYF

abundance: -
j_gene: TRBJ2-2
d_gene: -
v_gene: TRBV6-5
CDR3nt: TGTGCCAGCAGTTACTCTCCCACGTCAGCCGGGGAGCTGTTTTTT
CDR3aa: CASSYSPTSAGELFF

abundance: -
j_gene: TRBJ2-3
d_gene: -
v_gene: TRBV27
CDR3nt: TGTGCCAGCGGGCTTTTATCAGATACGCAGTATTTT
CDR3aa: CASGLLSDTQYF

abundance: -
j_gene: TRBJ2-7
d_gene: -
v_gene: TRBV27
CDR3nt: TGTGCCAGCAGTTTGGGGATCTCCTACGAGCAGTACTTC
CDR3aa: CASSLGISYEQYF

abundance: -
j_gene: TRBJ1-2
d_gene: -
v_gene: TRBV27
CDR3nt: TGTGCCAGCCGGGAAGCTAACTATGGCTACACCTTC
CDR3aa: CASREANYGYTF

abundance: -
j_gene: TRBJ2-1
d_gene: TRBD2
v_gene: TRBV6-6
CDR3nt: TGTGCCAGCAGTTACTCCATCACGGGAGGGCCTAATGAGCAGTTCTTC
CDR3aa: CASSYSITGGPNEQFF

abundance: -
j_gene: TRBJ2-2
d_gene: TRBD2
v_gene: TRBV4-2
CDR3nt: TGTGCCAGCAGCCGTGAACTAGCGGGAGAGGGGTGGGGCAACACCGGGGAGCTGTTTTTT
CDR3aa: CASSRELAGEGWGNTGELFF

abundance: -
j_gene: TRBJ2-5
d_gene: -
v_gene: TRBV5-1
CDR3nt: TGCGCCAGCAGGACGGGCCAAGAGACCCAGTACTTC
CDR3aa: CASRTGQETQYF

abundance: -
j_gene: TRBJ2-2
d_gene: TRBD2
v_gene: TRBV11-3
CDR3nt: TGTGCCAGCAGCTTGGGACTAGCGGGAGCCCTCACCGGGGAGCTGTTTTTT
CDR3aa: CASSLGLAGALTGELFF

abundance: -
j_gene: TRBJ1-1
d_gene: -
v_gene: TRBV9
CDR3nt: TGTGCCAGCAGCGTAGAGTTGGACACTGAAGCTTTCTTT
CDR3aa: CASSVELDTEAFF

abundance: -
j_gene: TRBJ1-1
d_gene: -
v_gene: TRBV29-1
CDR3nt: TGCAGCGCAGACGGGCGGCTCGAAGCTTTCTTT
CDR3aa: CSADGRLEAFF

abundance: -
j_gene: TRBJ2-5
d_gene: -
v_gene: TRBV6-5
CDR3nt: TGTGCCAGCAGTGGACCGGGACGGGGGATGGCCCAGTACTTC
CDR3aa: CASSGPGRGMAQYF

abundance: few
j_gene: TRBJ1-2
d_gene: -
v_gene: TRBV6-5
CDR3nt: TGTGCCAGCAGTTACAGGACGGTGGATGGCTACACCTTC
CDR3aa: CASSYRTVDGYTF

abundance: -
j_gene: TRBJ2-2
d_gene: -
v_gene: TRBV7-2
CDR3nt: TGTGCCAGCAGCTTCTCCCTACGTAGGGGAACGAACACCGGGGAGCTGTTTTTT
CDR3aa: CASSFSLRRGTNTGELFF

abundance: -
j_gene: TRBJ1-2
d_gene: TRBD1
v_gene: TRBV7-3
CDR3nt: TGTGCCAGCAGCACTTATCAAGGGACAGGGGAGTTCTATGGCTACACCTTC
CDR3aa: CASSTYQGTGEFYGYTF

abundance: once
j_gene: TRBJ1-2
d_gene: -
v_gene: TRBV11-1
CDR3nt: TGTGCCAGCAGCTTAGCAGATTATGGCTACACCTTC
CDR3aa: CASSLADYGYTF

abundance: -
j_gene: TRBJ1-3
d_gene: -
v_gene: TRBV6-5
CDR3nt: TGTGCCAGCAGCCCCGGGAAGTCTGGAAACACCATATATTTT
CDR3aa: CASSPGKSGNTIYF

abundance: few
j_gene: TRBJ2-3
d_gene: -
v_gene: TRBV18
CDR3nt: TGTGCCAGCTCACCAGACGCGCAGGGCCGCGCAGATACGCAGTATTTT
CDR3aa: CASSPDAQGRADTQYF

abundance: -
j_gene: TRBJ1-5
d_gene: -
v_gene: TRBV18
CDR3nt: TGTGCCAGCTCCGCACTGGATAGCAATCAGCCCCAGCATTTT
CDR3aa: CASSALDSNQPQHF

abundance: -
j_gene: TRBJ2-7
d_gene: TRBD1
v_gene: TRBV11-2
CDR3nt: TGTGCCAGCAGCCCCCGTTACAGGGGGAGCTACGAGCAGTACTTC
CDR3aa: CASSPRYRGSYEQYF

abundance: -
j_gene: TRBJ1-2
d_gene: -
v_gene: TRBV6-6
CDR3nt: TGTGCCAGCAGTTACTCGTCAGGGGACCCGGATGGCTACACCTTC
CDR3aa: CASSYSSGDPDGYTF

abundance: -
j_gene: TRBJ2-2
d_gene: -
v_gene: TRBV4-1
CDR3nt: TGCGCCAGCAGCGGACGGACGGTAGCCGGGGAGCTGTTTTTT
CDR3aa: CASSGRTVAGELFF

abundance: -
j_gene: TRBJ2-3
d_gene: -
v_gene: TRBV30
CDR3nt: TGTGCCTGGAGTGTCCCGGGGGTGGGGGGCCTCACAGATACGCAGTATTTT
CDR3aa: CAWSVPGVGGLTDTQYF

abundance: -
j_gene: TRBJ2-7
d_gene: -
v_gene: TRBV5-1
CDR3nt: TGCGCCAGCAGTGTGTCGGGATTTCCGGACGAGCAGTACTTC
CDR3aa: CASSVSGFPDEQYF

abundance: -
j_gene: TRBJ2-1
d_gene: TRBD2
v_gene: TRBV19
CDR3nt: TGTGCCAGTACCCCCTTCGCGGCGGGAGGAAAGAATGAGCAGTTCTTC
CDR3aa: CASTPFAAGGKNEQFF

abundance: -
j_gene: TRBJ1-4
d_gene: -
v_gene: TRBV11-3
CDR3nt: TGTGCCAGCAGCTTAACTCTTGATGAAAAACTGTTTTTT
CDR3aa: CASSLTLDEKLFF

abundance: -
j_gene: TRBJ1-2
d_gene: -
v_gene: TRBV5-1
CDR3nt: TGCGCCAGCGGGTCGTGGCTGGACCAGGGCTACACCTTC
CDR3aa: CASGSWLDQGYTF

abundance: -
j_gene: TRBJ2-7
d_gene: -
v_gene: TRBV29-1
CDR3nt: TGCAGCGTTGAAGATCTGGCGGACTACGAGCAGTACTTC
CDR3aa: CSVEDLADYEQYF

abundance: -
j_gene: TRBJ2-4
d_gene: TRBD1
v_gene: TRBV5-8
CDR3nt: TGTGCCAGCAGTCGGGGACAGAGCCAAAGTCTAGCCAAAAACATTCAGTACTTC
CDR3aa: CASSRGQSQSLAKNIQYF

abundance: -
j_gene: TRBJ2-7
d_gene: TRBD1
v_gene: TRBV5-1
CDR3nt: TGCGCCAGCAGCAACCGGGACAGATCCTACGAGCAGTACTTC
CDR3aa: CASSNRDRSYEQYF

abundance: once
j_gene: TRBJ2-7
d_gene: -
v_gene: TRBV5-4
CDR3nt: TGTGCCAGCAGCGGGGGACTCTCCTACGAGCAGTACTTC
CDR3aa: CASSGGLSYEQYF

abundance: once
j_gene: TRBJ2-7
d_gene: -
v_gene: TRBV5-1
CDR3nt: TGCGCCAGCAGCTTGGACGCCAATTACTACTACGAGCAGTACTTC
CDR3aa: CASSLDANYYYEQYF

abundance: -
j_gene: TRBJ2-2
d_gene: TRBD1
v_gene: TRBV2
CDR3nt: TGTGCCAGCAGTGACGAATTGGACAGGGCCTTACTCACCGGGGAGCTGTTTTTT
CDR3aa: CASSDELDRALLTGELFF

abundance: -
j_gene: TRBJ2-3
d_gene: -
v_gene: TRBV7-9
CDR3nt: TGTGCCAGCAGCTCCGTTTTAGGGTCAACAGATACGCAGTATTTT
CDR3aa: CASSSVLGSTDTQYF

abundance: -
j_gene: TRBJ2-3
d_gene: TRBD1
v_gene: TRBV6-5
CDR3nt: TGTGCCAGCAGATTTGACAGGGGAACAGATACGCAGTATTTT
CDR3aa: CASRFDRGTDTQYF

abundance: -
j_gene: TRBJ1-6
d_gene: TRBD1
v_gene: TRBV4-1
CDR3nt: TGCGCCAGCAGCCAAACGGGGGACAGACAGTCTCATAATTCACCCCTCCACTTT
CDR3aa: CASSQTGDRQSHNSPLHF

abundance: few
j_gene: TRBJ2-7
d_gene: -
v_gene: TRBV5-4
CDR3nt: TGTGCCAGCAGCCCCCTGGAACAGGGCTACGAGCAGTACTTC
CDR3aa: CASSPLEQGYEQYF

abundance: -
j_gene: TRBJ2-3
d_gene: TRBD1
v_gene: TRBV2
CDR3nt: TGTGCCAGCAGTGTCAGGACAGGGGAAGGAGATACGCAGTATTTT
CDR3aa: CASSVRTGEGDTQYF

abundance: -
j_gene: TRBJ1-2
d_gene: -
v_gene: TRBV30
CDR3nt: TGTGCCTGGAAACAAAACAGGGTCGACTATGGCTACACCTTC
CDR3aa: CAWKQNRVDYGYTF

abundance: -
j_gene: TRBJ2-7
d_gene: TRBD1
v_gene: TRBV19
CDR3nt: TGTGCCAGTAGCTACAGGGGGTCCTCCTACGAGCAGTACTTC
CDR3aa: CASSYRGSSYEQYF

abundance: -
j_gene: TRBJ1-4
d_gene: -
v_gene: TRBV15
CDR3nt: TGTGCCACCAGCAGAGATCCCCCCAATTGGGGGGCTAATGAAAAACTGTTTTTT
CDR3aa: CATSRDPPNWGANEKLFF

abundance: -
j_gene: TRBJ1-4
d_gene: TRBD1
v_gene: TRBV5-6
CDR3nt: TGTGCCAGCAGCTTTGACAGGGGCGAAAAACTGTTTTTT
CDR3aa: CASSFDRGEKLFF

abundance: -
j_gene: TRBJ2-7
d_gene: -
v_gene: TRBV5-4
CDR3nt: TGTGCCAGCAGCTTGCCTCGCCAGGTTCCTTCCTACGAGCAGTACTTC
CDR3aa: CASSLPRQVPSYEQYF

abundance: -
j_gene: TRBJ1-1
d_gene: -
v_gene: TRBV7-3
CDR3nt: TGTGCCAGCAGCTTAACCGGGGGAGTTGAGGCTGAAGCTTTCTTT
CDR3aa: CASSLTGGVEAEAFF

abundance: -
j_gene: TRBJ2-2
d_gene: TRBD1
v_gene: TRBV5-1
CDR3nt: TGCGCCAGCAGCTTGGCAGGGGGAACCGGGGAGCTGTTTTTT
CDR3aa: CASSLAGGTGELFF

abundance: -
j_gene: TRBJ2-5
d_gene: TRBD1
v_gene: TRBV5-1
CDR3nt: TGCGCCAGCAGCCCCAACCGAGGACAGGGTTCAGAGACCCAGTACTTC
CDR3aa: CASSPNRGQGSETQYF